This entry concerns a single T cell receptor beta chain. What antigen it recognizes has not been identified. No base qualities exist here, and no much larger clone lies one base off it. The data belong to a study of blood T cell repertoires in COVID-19 (dated by TCRdb to the early 2020s). In terms of the full investigation: Samples from collaborators originated in the United States, Italy and Spain and spanned both the acute and convalescent phases of COVID-19. The prospective study material was composed of cDNA or gDNA derived from T cells, B-cell-depleted T cells, or PBMCs. Subjects who had been exposed to COVID-19, were actively infected with it, or had recovered from it provided the deeply sampled blood TCRbeta repertoires that made up the dataset. The repertoires were released in a freely available public database intended as a resource for research on the immune response to SARS-CoV-2. Samples were obtained from the ongoing ImmuneRACE study (first 160 participants) and from some 1,300 subjects provided by 6 global collaborators. A de-identified subject ID, COVID-19 status, age in years and sex were almost always included in the sample metadata. Where available, HLA class I and class II types were taken from metadata supplied by the sample provider and were not determined by assay-based typing. The study at large found these results: The quantity of clinical and demographic metadata differed by source and by participant and was supplied without curation.

TCRbeta CDR3 regions were amplified from genomic DNA using the immunoSEQ Assay, a bias-controlled multiplex PCR. The published analysis was carried out like this. The number of nucleated cells in each sample was estimated from the amplification of reference gene primers within the assay. Sequence reads were collapsed and filtered to measure the absolute abundance of every unique TCRbeta CDR3 rearrangement. For each sample, productive Simpson clonality was calculated as the square root of Simpson's diversity index across productive rearrangements. TCRdb stores this immuneACCESS table with in-frame sequences only. Part of the clones is absent; in the studies checked, under half of the shortfall reflects unresolved V genes, and no reason is known for the rest. That table gives V, J and clone size, and the DNA gave D and trimming. The sample table holds about 120,000 clones, of which 70% to 90% were seen once. The ten largest clones take up approximately 1.5% of the sample.

Whole blood was collected in K2EDTA tubes by collaborating institutions according to the institutions' own protocols. For TCRbeta analysis, collaborators shipped samples in one of three forms: frozen whole blood, isolated PBMCs, or DNA extracted from either of those sample types. Trimming removed 5 bases from V and 1 base from J; the gene matches leave 2 bases unexplained. According to the germline V gene, CDR1 reads SGHVS and CDR2 reads FNYEAQ. The CDR3 goes from the cysteine to the phenylalanine over 16 residues. Only the CDR3 region is kept as DNA, spanning 48 bases read in frame from base 1. Material: peripheral blood. The receptor was derived from a man aged 35 to 55 with acute or convalescent COVID-19. Here the chain combines TRBV7-6 and TRBJ2-2, with 12 middle bases fitting TRBD2. The CDR3 is CASSPTSGRNTGELFF. The DNA is TGTGCCAGCAGCCCGACTAGCGGGAGGAACACCGGGGAGCTGTTTTTT.